Listed here are 28 T cell receptor beta chains from one sample, sequenced in a study of blood T cells in healthy people across ages. Sample-barcoded 5' priming and a J-beta primer mix drove a second PCR of 7 to 11 cycles. Using its own MiXCR run on the 5' RACE reads, TCRdb lists one record per CDR3 protein. The table shows about 640,000 distinct CDR3 sequences, with roughly 50% occurring only once. Sequencing was carried out using blood. The origin of the receptors is a man between 60 and 75 years old in good health.

The J gene is TRBJ1-1, the V gene TRBV7-3; possible D gene TRBD1, 5 bases. Trimming left V 5 bases short and J 4 bases short, with 17 bases between. The germline gives CDR1 SGHTA, CDR2 FQGTGA. The CDR3 covers 15 residues. The CDR3 bases are TGTGCCAGCAGCCGGGGGGGGGAAGAGGGCACTGAAGCTTTCTTT. Translating gives CASSRGGEEGTEAFF.

This sequence joins TRBV29-1 and TRBJ1-2; possible D gene TRBD1, 5 bases. Per germline, CDR1 SQVTM and CDR2 ANQGSEA. The CDR3 extends over 13 amino acids. DNA for the CDR3: TGCAGTGGTGAATTACGAGGGACCTATGGCTACACCTTC. It translates to CSGELRGTYGYTF.

This clonotype was counted a few times. The chain uses TRBV5-6 and TRBJ2-1; D is uncertain. V lost 4 bases and J 7 bases, leaving 9 bases between the germline ends. The germline CDR1 and CDR2 sequences are SGHDT and YYEEEE. The CDR3 is made up of 12 amino acids. The CDR3 DNA reads TGTGCCAGCAGCCAGTTTAGGAATGAGCAGTTCTTC. Protein: CASSQFRNEQFF.

The chain combines TRBV18 with TRBJ2-4; the match to TRBD2 covers 8 bases. Germline lookup yields CDR1 KGHSH and CDR2 LQKENI. Germline trimming cut 6 bases from V and 8 bases from J; bases unmatched to any gene: 12. The CDR3 extends over 15 amino acids. The CDR3 DNA reads TGTGCCAGCTCGTATTACGGGGGGGCCGAGGACATTCAGTACTTC. It is translated as CASSYYGGAEDIQYF.

This clonotype was observed a few times. The rearrangement uses TRBV9 and TRBJ2-5, with D perhaps TRBD2 (6 bases). The V end was cut by 0 bases, the J end by 1 base, with 13 bases between. From germline, CDR1 is SGDLS and CDR2 YYNGEE. The CDR3 consists of 16 residues. The CDR3 DNA reads as TGTGCCAGCAGCGTAGGGAAGACGGGACTCCAAGAGACCCAGTACTTC. Protein: CASSVGKTGLQETQYF.

V is TRBV11-2 and J is TRBJ2-3; a weak D match, TRBD1 (6 bases). Germline V lookup: CDR1 SGHAT, CDR2 FQNNGV. The CDR3 covers 14 residues. The V end was cut by 5 bases, the J end by 0 bases, with 9 bases between. This CDR3 reads CASSGQISTDTQYF. The CDR3 nucleotides read TGTGCCAGCAGCGGACAGATTAGCACAGATACGCAGTATTTT.

This chain uses TRBV5-1 with TRBJ2-4; D is perhaps TRBD1 (6 bases). The CDR3 has 14 amino acids. CDR1 and CDR2 from the germline V gene are SGHRS and YFSETQ. Trimming took 2 bases from V and 6 from J, leaving 12 bases between them. CDR3 nucleotides: TGCGCCAGCAGCTTTGCAGGGGCAGGAAACATTCAGTACTTC. Protein product: CASSFAGAGNIQYF.

A single count supports this clonotype. The chain carries TRBV4-1 and TRBJ2-1; 7 nucleotides align to TRBD1. The CDR3 loop spans 17 amino acids. The germline CDR1 and CDR2 sequences are MGHRA and YSYEKL. Trimming cost V 0 bases and J 7 bases; bases outside gene matches: 12. The CDR3 DNA reads TGCGCCAGCAGCCAAGATCACCGGGACAGATTTGAGAATGAGCAGTTCTTC. Translating gives CASSQDHRDRFENEQFF.

The chain carries TRBV6-1 and TRBJ1-5; possibly TRBD1 for D (5 bases). CDR3 length: 17 residues. V shed 1 base and J shed 0 bases, with 13 bases lying between them. Germline V gene data show CDR1 as MNHNS and CDR2 as SASEGT. Written as DNA, the CDR3 is TGTGCCAGCAGTGAAGGGCGACAGACATATAGCAATCAGCCCCAGCATTTT. Amino acid sequence: CASSEGRQTYSNQPQHF.

The gene calls are TRBV6-1 and TRBJ2-5, with 14 bases that match TRBD2. The CDR3 loop spans 17 amino acids. CDR1 and CDR2 from the germline V gene are MNHNS and SASEGT. The V segment lost 5 bases and the J segment 1 base; nucleotides outside the gene matches: 6. The CDR3 region has the DNA TGTGCCAGCAGTCGGGGCGGACTAGCGGGGGGCCAAGAGACCCAGTACTTC. Its protein is CASSRGGLAGGQETQYF.

CDR3 residues: CASSVDLGTGFNYGYTF. CDR3 nucleotide sequence: TGTGCCAGCAGCGTAGATCTTGGGACAGGGTTTAACTATGGCTACACCTTC. The J gene is TRBJ1-2, the V gene TRBV9; 9 bases are shared with TRBD1. Looked up from germline, CDR1 is SGDLS and CDR2 is YYNGEE. This CDR3 has 17 residues. V dropped 0 bases and J dropped 1; count of bases not matched to a gene: 7.

The chain has TRBV19 and TRBJ2-6; D might be TRBD2 (6 bases). The CDR3 sequence is 15 residues long. CDR1 and CDR2 from the germline V gene are LNHDA and SQIVND (reference sequence). The V end lost 8 bases, the J end lost 0 bases, and 11 bases lay between the germline ends. The CDR3 loop reads CASRSGSSGANVLTF. DNA of the CDR3: TGTGCCAGTCGTTCCGGGAGCTCTGGGGCCAACGTCCTGACTTTC.

The rearrangement joins TRBV7-2 to TRBJ2-1, with TRBD1 identical over 9 bases. The V gene's germline CDR1 is SGHTA and CDR2 FQGNSA. J lost 7 bases, V lost 3 bases, and 7 bases had no gene match. The length of the CDR3 is 15 residues. The CDR3 DNA reads TGTGCCAGCAGCTTGGGACAGGGAGTGGGTAATGAGCAGTTCTTC. This sequence encodes CASSLGQGVGNEQFF.

This clonotype was detected a few times. The rearrangement links TRBV5-1 to TRBJ1-5, with TRBD1 identical over 7 bases. The CDR3 length is 17 residues. The germline V gene encodes CDR1 SGHRS and CDR2 YFSETQ. V shed 0 bases and J 1 base; nucleotides not matched to a gene: 7. DNA for the CDR3: TGCGCCAGCAGCTTGGGGGCGACAGGGTCAAGCAATCAGCCCCAGCATTTT. As protein: CASSLGATGSSNQPQHF. The full variable domain, in which reference TRBV5-1 and TRBJ1-5 provide the parts outside the CDR3, is KAGVTQTPRYLIKTRGQQVTLSCSPISGHRSVSWYQQTPGQGLQFLFEYFSETQRNKGNFPGRFSGRQFSNSRSEMNVSTLELGDSALYLCASSLGATGSSNQPQHFGDGTRLSIL.

The genes are TRBV18 and TRBJ2-1; a possible D gene is TRBD2 (6 bases). The germline V and J ends were trimmed by 2 bases and 3 bases, with 11 bases remaining between them. The CDR3 length is 15 residues. Germline loops: CDR1 KGHSH, CDR2 LQKENI. CDR3 in DNA: TGTGCCAGCTCACCAGAGTCGGGGGACTACAATGAGCAGTTCTTC. Its protein product is CASSPESGDYNEQFF.

The chain carries TRBV7-9 and TRBJ1-6; a possible D gene is TRBD1 (5 bases). The V end lost 4 bases, the J end lost 8 bases, and 9 bases lay between the germline ends. This CDR3 is built from 13 residues. In germline, CDR1 is SEHNR, CDR2 FQNEAQ (reference sequence). CDR3 sequence reads: CASSSQGDSPLHF. For the CDR3, the DNA is TGTGCCAGCAGCTCGCAGGGTGATTCACCCCTCCACTTT.

The chain is built from TRBV5-4 and TRBJ2-7, with TRBD1 identical over 8 bases. This CDR3 has 16 residues. Looked up from germline, CDR1 is SGHNT and CDR2 is YYREEE (reference sequence). J was trimmed by 3 bases and V by 2 bases; bases with no gene match: 10. For the CDR3, the DNA is TGTGCCAGCAGCTTTAGCCCGGGACAGGCATTCTACGAGCAGTACTTC. Its protein is CASSFSPGQAFYEQYF.

Comments on this clonotype: This may be a read error, as it is one base from a much larger clone. V usage is TRBV10-2 and J usage is TRBJ2-6; D tentatively reads TRBD1 or TRBD2 (5 bases each). The V gene's germline CDR1 is WSHSY and CDR2 SAAADI. The CDR3 runs to 13 residues. CDR3 sequence: CASTLSGADVLTF. The CDR3, as DNA: TGCGCCAGCACTTTGTCCGGGGCCGACGTCCTGACTTTC.

In the case of this clonotype: This may arise from a read error, as a much more abundant clone is one base away. The V call is TRBV12-3 or TRBV12-4, the J call TRBJ2-7, with D perhaps assigned TRBD1 or TRBD2 (6 bases each). V lost 7 bases and J 10 bases, leaving 17 bases between the germline ends. The CDR3 loop spans 12 amino acids. The CDR3 here is CASKGDWEIQYF. In DNA, the CDR3 is TGTGCCAGCAAGGGGGACTGGGAGATCCAGTACTTC.

This clonotype was counted at least ten times. With a much larger clone just one base away, this may be a read error. V and J are TRBV7-2 and TRBJ2-5, with 9 nucleotides matching TRBD1. The V gene end was trimmed by 5 bases and the J gene end by 11 bases; junction bases not matched to a gene: 15. Germline lookup yields CDR1 SGHTA and CDR2 FQGNSA. The length of the CDR3 is 15 residues. The CDR3 region has the DNA TGTGCCAGCAGCCCAATCGGGGGGACAGGGATTGAGCAGTACTTC. This translates into CASSPIGGTGIEQYF.

The rearrangement joins TRBV19 to TRBJ1-1; TRBD1 might be the D (6 bases). The germline V and J ends were trimmed by 6 bases and 4 bases, with 18 bases remaining between them. Per germline, CDR1 LNHDA and CDR2 SQIVND (reference sequence). The CDR3 loop spans 15 amino acids. CDR3 loop: CASSTRQEGSTEAFF. DNA of the CDR3: TGTGCCAGTAGCACCAGACAGGAGGGGAGCACTGAAGCTTTCTTT.

This clonotype was seen only once. The chain couples TRBV7-2 to TRBJ1-5; D possibly corresponds to TRBD1 (6 bases). V dropped 1 base and J dropped 6 bases, with 13 bases sitting between them. Germline V gene sequence: CDR1 SGHTA, CDR2 FQGNSA. The CDR3 is made up of 15 amino acids. CDR3 amino acids: CASSLVSGASQPQHF. The CDR3 DNA is TGTGCCAGCAGCTTAGTGTCGGGGGCGAGTCAGCCCCAGCATTTT.

The chain recombines TRBV5-1 with TRBJ1-4, with TRBD1 identical over 8 bases. V lost 5 bases to trimming and J lost 6 bases; unmatched junction nucleotides: 9. This CDR3 spans 15 amino acids. The V gene's germline CDR1 is SGHRS and CDR2 YFSETQ. The CDR3 spells CASREATGVDEKLFF. For the CDR3, the DNA is TGCGCCAGCAGGGAGGCGACAGGGGTAGATGAAAAACTGTTTTTT.

This clonotype was counted a few times. The chain carries TRBV20-1 and TRBJ2-7, with D possibly being TRBD2 (6 bases). The germline V and J ends were trimmed by 0 bases and 1 base, with 16 bases remaining between them. Germline CDR1 and CDR2: DFQATT and SNEGSKA (reference sequence). This CDR3 region has 16 residues. CDR3 nucleotide sequence: TGCAGTGCTAGAGATGTCGGGGGTTATGGGTCCTACGAGCAGTACTTC. This gives the protein CSARDVGGYGSYEQYF.

J is TRBJ2-5 and V is TRBV20-1, with D unresolved. Germline V gives CDR1 DFQATT, CDR2 SNEGSKA (reference sequence). Trimming shortened V by 7 bases and J by 3 bases, and 9 bases separated the two germline ends. This CDR3 has 11 amino acids. CDR3 DNA sequence: TGCAGTGGGCACCGGGAAGAGACCCAGTACTTC. Protein: CSGHREETQYF.

This rearrangement joins TRBV5-1 to TRBJ2-5; 9 nucleotides line up with TRBD1. The J call could be wrong; TRBJ2-4 is a better fit for the DNA end. CDR1 and CDR2 from the germline V gene are SGHRS and YFSETQ. The length of the CDR3 is 13 residues. The CDR3 region is CASSWDRESIQYF. CDR3 DNA sequence: TGCGCCAGCAGCTGGGACAGGGAGAGCATTCAGTACTTC.

This clonotype has only a few counts. This chain joins TRBV15 and TRBJ2-4; no reliable D call. The V and J ends lost 4 bases and 4 bases respectively, with 11 bases between them. The CDR3 contains 14 residues. Germline values: CDR1 LNHNV, CDR2 YYDKDF (reference sequence). The CDR3 reads CATSIRRAKNIQYF. The CDR3 DNA reads as TGTGCCACCAGCATACGAAGGGCGAAAAACATTCAGTACTTC.

V usage is TRBV10-3 and J usage is TRBJ1-2, with D possibly being TRBD1 (6 bases). CDR1 and CDR2 (germline): ENHRY, SYGVKD. The CDR3 has 11 amino acids. The germline V and J ends were trimmed by 10 bases and 8 bases, with 14 bases remaining between them. CDR3 bases: TGTGCCAGCAGATTAGGGGGGGGCTACACCTTC. This translates into CASRLGGGYTF.